The 16 T cell receptor beta chains below were found in one sample sequenced in a study of T cell responses to AZD1222 COVID-19 vaccine (dated by TCRdb to the early 2020s). Library creation used the immunoSEQ multiplex PCR assay. In its TCRdb copy, this immuneACCESS table keeps in-frame sequences only and misses some clones. Where compared with another copy, unresolved V genes explain less than half of these, and the others have no known cause. Present in this sample are roughly 150,000 clones, 92% of which were seen just once. Approximately 2.2% of the sample goes to the ten largest clones. In the paper's terms, the time point label means: baseline before first vaccination. The sequencing used peripheral blood, collected on day 0 of AZD1222 vaccination. These receptors all come from an adult in good health.

The chain carries TRBV5-8 and TRBJ2-7; 7 bases match TRBD1. This CDR3 contains 17 residues. The junction had 10 bases not matched to a gene; V was cut back by 0 bases and J by 1 base. The germline gives CDR1 SGHTS, CDR2 YDEGEE. The CDR3: CASSLGTGSLGSYEQYF. Written as DNA, the CDR3 is TGTGCCAGCAGCTTGGGGACAGGCTCCTTAGGGTCCTACGAGCAGTACTTC.

This clone showed up just once. This chain links TRBV4-1 with TRBJ2-1; 13 bases align to TRBD2. The V segment lost 3 bases and the J segment 5 bases; nucleotides outside the gene matches: 4. The CDR3 runs to 16 residues. CDR1 is MGHRA and CDR2 is YSYEKL in the germline V gene. For the CDR3, the DNA is TGCGCCAGCAGCCATAAGACTAGCGGGGGGAACAATGAGCAGTTCTTC. Its protein product is CASSHKTSGGNNEQFF.

The rearrangement uses TRBV10-3 and TRBJ2-5; the D gene is possibly TRBD2 (5 bases). Trimming stripped 6 bases from V and 2 bases from J, with 10 bases between. Germline CDR1 is ENHRY and CDR2 is SYGVKD. The CDR3 is 13 amino acids. This chain's CDR3 is CAIRGGQQETQYF. The CDR3 nucleotides read TGTGCCATCAGGGGCGGGCAACAAGAGACCCAGTACTTC.

A few counts support this clone. The DNA for the CDR3 is TGTGCCTCCAGGGGGTATGACGAGCAGTACTTC. Translating it yields CASRGYDEQYF. The rearrangement links TRBV6-5 to TRBJ2-7, with 7 bases matching TRBD1. Germline-derived CDR1 and CDR2 are MNHEY and SVGAGI. The CDR3 has 11 residues. V gave up 11 bases and J gave up 5 bases; unmatched junction bases: 6.

The genes are TRBV27 and TRBJ2-3, with D maybe TRBD1 (7 bases). CDR3 length: 16 residues. V lost 6 bases to trimming and J lost 6 bases, with 22 bases between them. Germline V gene lookup returns CDR1 MNHEY and CDR2 SMNVEV (reference sequence). CDR3 in DNA: TGTGCCAGCAGAAAAACAGGGCCCCAGGGGGGCGATACGCAGTATTTT. Translated, it gives CASRKTGPQGGDTQYF.

This clone was counted once. The chain joins TRBV5-1 to TRBJ1-2, with D uncertain. V lost 2 bases, J lost 2 bases, and 10 bases lay in between. Germline loops: CDR1 SGHRS, CDR2 YFSETQ. The CDR3 spans 14 residues. The CDR3 bases are TGCGCCAGCAGCTTTGATGAAGGGAACTATGGCTACACCTTC. Protein: CASSFDEGNYGYTF.

The chain uses TRBV3-1 (or the pseudogene TRBV3-2) and TRBJ2-2, with D uncertain. This CDR3 comprises 13 residues. The germline V and J ends were trimmed by 4 bases and 7 bases, with 10 bases remaining between them. In germline, CDR1 is LGHDT, CDR2 YNNKEL (reference sequence). CDR3 sequence: CASSLTVVGELFF. The CDR3 region has the DNA TGTGCCAGCAGCCTCACCGTGGTCGGGGAGCTGTTTTTT.

The chain carries TRBV7-9 and TRBJ1-2, with TRBD1 as a possible D gene (6 bases). This CDR3 comprises 15 residues. Trimming shortened V by 6 bases and J by 5 bases, and 19 bases separated the two germline ends. Germline V gene sequence: CDR1 SEHNR, CDR2 FQNEAQ (reference sequence). The CDR3 here is CASSSGAPLGYGYTF. As DNA, the CDR3 is TGTGCCAGCAGTTCAGGGGCCCCTTTGGGGTATGGCTACACCTTC.

This chain connects TRBV30 to TRBJ2-7, with D unresolved. The germline V gene has CDR1 GTSNPN and CDR2 SVGIG (reference sequence). V gave up 4 bases and J gave up 2 bases, with 12 bases separating them. The CDR3 is 13 residues long. The CDR3 DNA reads TGTGCCTGGACCGGACCAGAGGCCTACGAGCAGTACTTC. Translating gives CAWTGPEAYEQYF. Combining the CDR3 with reference TRBV30 and TRBJ2-7 gives the whole variable domain SQTIHQWPATLVQPVGSPLSLECTVEGTSNPNLYWYRQAAGRGLQLLFYSVGIGQISSEVPQNLSASRPQDRQFILSSKKLLLSDSGFYLCAWTGPEAYEQYFGPGTRLTVT.

The chain employs TRBV7-9 and TRBJ2-7, with D perhaps TRBD1 (6 bases). The CDR3 has 17 amino acids. V gave up 2 bases and J gave up 2 bases, with 19 bases separating them. CDR1 and CDR2 (germline): SEHNR, FQNEAQ (reference sequence). CDR3 amino acids: CASSLPTRPDRTYEQYF. The CDR3 bases are TGTGCCAGCAGCTTACCCACCCGCCCGGACAGAACCTACGAGCAGTACTTC.

This clone was picked up a small number of times. V is TRBV6-5 and J is TRBJ1-6, with no clear D. Looked up from germline, CDR1 is MNHEY and CDR2 is SVGAGI. This CDR3 has 16 residues. V shed 1 base and J shed 5 bases, with 12 bases lying between them. Here the CDR3 DNA reads TGTGCCAGCAGTTACTTTAGGCAGCTTCATAATTCACCCCTCCACTTT. It codes for CASSYFRQLHNSPLHF.

This sequence joins TRBV7-2 and TRBJ1-2, with TRBD1 matching 7 bases. Germline V gene sequence: CDR1 SGHTA, CDR2 FQGNSA. The CDR3 runs 15 residues. V shed 5 bases, J shed 6 bases, and the junction held 12 bases outside the gene matches. CDR3 sequence reads: CASSPTGQVWHGYTF. The CDR3 DNA reads as TGTGCCAGCAGCCCAACTGGACAGGTGTGGCATGGCTACACCTTC.

Note on this clone: Additional DNA sequences in this sample encode the identical CDR3. The gene calls are TRBV6-5 and TRBJ1-5; no clear D. This CDR3 is built from 12 residues. Germline loops: CDR1 MNHEY, CDR2 SVGAGI. V was clipped by 6 bases and J by 7 bases, with 10 bases between them. The CDR3 loop is CASSPPGQPQHF. Written as DNA, the CDR3 is TGTGCCAGCAGCCCCCCCGGGCAGCCCCAGCATTTT.

This chain joins TRBV6-5 and TRBJ1-2; 7 bases fit TRBD1. Looked up from germline, CDR1 is MNHEY and CDR2 is SVGAGI. The CDR3 is 14 residues long. The J segment lost 4 bases and the V segment lost 6 bases, leaving 8 bases of the junction unmatched. Here the CDR3 DNA reads TGTGCCAGCAGCTGGGACGGGACAGCCTATGGCTACACCTTC. Amino acids: CASSWDGTAYGYTF.

V usage is TRBV5-4 and J usage is TRBJ2-7; 11 bases map to TRBD2. J was trimmed by 3 bases and V by 4 bases; bases with no gene match: 6. The CDR3 runs to 15 residues. Germline V gives CDR1 SGHNT, CDR2 YYREEE (reference sequence). CDR3 sequence (DNA): TGTGCCAGCAGCCCAACTAGCGGGAGAGTCTACGAGCAGTACTTC. Translated, it gives CASSPTSGRVYEQYF.

This rearrangement joins TRBV15 to TRBJ1-2; D gene ambiguous. The CDR3 runs 14 residues. Deletions cut 3 bases from V and 3 bases from J, with 11 bases between. Germline CDR1 and CDR2: LNHNV and YYDKDF (reference sequence). CDR3 sequence reads: CATSSTLGDYGYTF. The CDR3 DNA reads as TGTGCCACCAGCAGCACCCTTGGTGACTATGGCTACACCTTC.